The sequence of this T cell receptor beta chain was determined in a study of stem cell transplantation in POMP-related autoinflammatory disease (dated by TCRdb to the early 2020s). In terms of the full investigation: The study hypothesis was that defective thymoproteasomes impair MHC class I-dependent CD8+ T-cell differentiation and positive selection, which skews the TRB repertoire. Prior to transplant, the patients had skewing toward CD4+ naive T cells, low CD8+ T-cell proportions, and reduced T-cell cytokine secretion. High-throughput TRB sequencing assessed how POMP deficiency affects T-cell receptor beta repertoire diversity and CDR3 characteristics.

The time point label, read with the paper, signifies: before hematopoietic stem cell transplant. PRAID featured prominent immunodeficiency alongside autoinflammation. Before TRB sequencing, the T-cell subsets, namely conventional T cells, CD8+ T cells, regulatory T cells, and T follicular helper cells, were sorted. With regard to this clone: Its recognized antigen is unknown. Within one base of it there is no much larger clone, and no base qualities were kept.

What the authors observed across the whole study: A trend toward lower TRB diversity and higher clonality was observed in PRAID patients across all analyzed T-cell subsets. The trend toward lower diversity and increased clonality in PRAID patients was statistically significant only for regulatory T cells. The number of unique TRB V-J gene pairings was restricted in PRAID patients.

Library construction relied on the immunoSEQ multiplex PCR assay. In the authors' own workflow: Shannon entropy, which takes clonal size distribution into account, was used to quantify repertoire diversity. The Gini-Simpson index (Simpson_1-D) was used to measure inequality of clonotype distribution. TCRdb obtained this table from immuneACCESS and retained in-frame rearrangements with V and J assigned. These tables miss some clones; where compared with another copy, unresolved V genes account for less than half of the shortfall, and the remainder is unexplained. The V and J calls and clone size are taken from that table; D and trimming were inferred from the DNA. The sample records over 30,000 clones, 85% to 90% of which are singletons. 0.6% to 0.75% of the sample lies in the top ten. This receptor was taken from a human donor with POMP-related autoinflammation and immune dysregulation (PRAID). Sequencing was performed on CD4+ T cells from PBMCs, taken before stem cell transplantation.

The sequenced DNA is TGTGCCAGCAGCTTATTCATGGGAGGGCCAGGCTACAATGAGCAGTTCTTC. Translated, it reads CASSLFMGGPGYNEQFF. This chain is built from TRBV7-3 and TRBJ2-1; the junction holds 7 bases that match TRBD2. The CDR3 covers 17 residues, taking in both the cysteine and the phenylalanine. The CDR3 DNA has 51 bases and is translated from base 1. Germline trimming amounts to 2 bases on V and 3 bases on J, with 10 as the count of junction bases outside the gene matches. CDR1 SGHTA and CDR2 FQGTGA were looked up in the germline V gene.